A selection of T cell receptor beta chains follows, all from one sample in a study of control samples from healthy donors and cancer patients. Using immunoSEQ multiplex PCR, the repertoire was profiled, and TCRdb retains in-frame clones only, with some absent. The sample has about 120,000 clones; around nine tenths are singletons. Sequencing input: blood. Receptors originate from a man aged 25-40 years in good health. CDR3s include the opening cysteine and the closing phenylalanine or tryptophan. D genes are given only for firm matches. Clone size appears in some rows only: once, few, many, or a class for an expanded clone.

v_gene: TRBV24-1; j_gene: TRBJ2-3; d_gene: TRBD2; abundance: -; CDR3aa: CATSDSPGLAGGSTDTQYF; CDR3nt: TGTGCCACCAGTGATTCCCCGGGACTAGCGGGGGGGAGCACAGATACGCAGTATTTT
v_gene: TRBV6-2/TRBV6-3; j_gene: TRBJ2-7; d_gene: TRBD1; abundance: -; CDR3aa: CASIPRDRTYEQYF; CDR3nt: TGTGCCAGCATCCCCCGGGACAGAACCTACGAGCAGTACTTC
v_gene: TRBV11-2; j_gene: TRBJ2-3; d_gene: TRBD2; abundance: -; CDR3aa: CASSPGLAGGGDTQYF; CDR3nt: TGTGCCAGCAGCCCTGGACTAGCGGGGGGGGGAGATACGCAGTATTTT
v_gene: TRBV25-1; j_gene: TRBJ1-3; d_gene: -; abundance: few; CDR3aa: CASSEYISVEASGNTIYF; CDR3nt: TGTGCCAGCAGTGAATATATAAGTGTCGAAGCCTCTGGAAACACCATATATTTT
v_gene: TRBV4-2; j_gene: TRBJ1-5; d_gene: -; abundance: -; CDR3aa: CASSQDSNRGEIQPQHF; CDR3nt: TGTGCCAGCAGCCAAGATTCCAATAGGGGGGAAATTCAGCCCCAGCATTTT
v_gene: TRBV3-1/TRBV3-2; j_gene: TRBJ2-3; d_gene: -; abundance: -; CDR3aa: CASSQQGSDTQYF; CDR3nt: TGTGCCAGCAGCCAACAGGGGTCAGATACGCAGTATTTT
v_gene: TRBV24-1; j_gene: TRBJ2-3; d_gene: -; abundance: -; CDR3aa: CATSGQGRTDTQYF; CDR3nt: TGTGCCACCAGTGGTCAGGGACGCACAGATACGCAGTATTTT
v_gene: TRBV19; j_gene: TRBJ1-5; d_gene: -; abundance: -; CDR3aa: CASSITGRRLGNQPQHF; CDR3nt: TGTGCCAGTAGTATCACCGGACGCCGACTAGGCAATCAGCCCCAGCATTTT
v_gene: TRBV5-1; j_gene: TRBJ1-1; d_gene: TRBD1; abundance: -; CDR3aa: CASSTLQGAGTEAFF; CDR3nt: TGCGCCAGCAGCACATTGCAGGGGGCAGGCACTGAAGCTTTCTTT
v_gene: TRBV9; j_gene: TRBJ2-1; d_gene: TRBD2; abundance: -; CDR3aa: CASSVGTSAYNEQFF; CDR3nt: TGTGCCAGCAGCGTAGGGACTAGTGCCTACAATGAGCAGTTCTTC
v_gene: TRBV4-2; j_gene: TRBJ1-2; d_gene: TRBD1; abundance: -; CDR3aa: CASSQATGSGYTF; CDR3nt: TGTGCCAGCAGCCAGGCGACAGGGTCCGGCTACACCTTC
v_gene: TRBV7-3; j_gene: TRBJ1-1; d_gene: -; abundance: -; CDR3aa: CASSQGQNTEAFF; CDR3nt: TGTGCCAGCAGCCAAGGTCAGAACACTGAAGCTTTCTTT
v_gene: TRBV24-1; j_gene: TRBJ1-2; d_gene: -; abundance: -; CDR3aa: CATSDVRYGYTF; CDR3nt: TGTGCCACCAGTGATGTGAGATATGGCTACACCTTC
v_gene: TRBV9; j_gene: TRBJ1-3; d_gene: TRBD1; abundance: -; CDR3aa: CASSFGQGAGNTIYF; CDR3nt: TGTGCCAGCAGCTTCGGACAGGGAGCTGGAAACACCATATATTTT
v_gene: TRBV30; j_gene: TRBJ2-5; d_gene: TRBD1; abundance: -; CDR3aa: CAGHPGTGQETQYF; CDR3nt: TGTGCCGGACATCCAGGGACAGGGCAAGAGACCCAGTACTTC
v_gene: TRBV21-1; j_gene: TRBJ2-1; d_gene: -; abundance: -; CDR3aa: CASSINRSSYNEQFF; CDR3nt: TGTGCCAGCAGCATTAACAGGAGCTCCTACAATGAGCAGTTCTTC
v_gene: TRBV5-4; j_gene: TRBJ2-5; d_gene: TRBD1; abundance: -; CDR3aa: CASSLGTGGQETQYF; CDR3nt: TGTGCCAGCAGCTTGGGGACAGGGGGCCAAGAGACCCAGTACTTC
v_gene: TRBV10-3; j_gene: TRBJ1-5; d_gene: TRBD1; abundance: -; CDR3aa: CAISRDSSNQPQHF; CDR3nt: TGTGCCATCAGTCGGGACAGCAGCAATCAGCCCCAGCATTTT
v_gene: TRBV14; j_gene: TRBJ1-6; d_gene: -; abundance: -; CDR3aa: CASSHRTVRSTSPLHF; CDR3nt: TGTGCCAGCAGCCATCGGACAGTCCGTAGTACGTCACCCCTCCACTTT
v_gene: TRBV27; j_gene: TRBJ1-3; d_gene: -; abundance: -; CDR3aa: CASKGGQAGNTIYF; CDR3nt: TGTGCCAGCAAGGGGGGGCAGGCGGGAAACACCATATATTTT
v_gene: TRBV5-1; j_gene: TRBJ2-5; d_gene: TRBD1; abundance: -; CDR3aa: CASSLGDRGREETQYF; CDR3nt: TGCGCCAGCAGCTTGGGGGACAGGGGGCGCGAAGAGACCCAGTACTTC
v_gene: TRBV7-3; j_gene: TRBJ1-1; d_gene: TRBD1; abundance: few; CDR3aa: CASSSTGGMFVNTEAFF; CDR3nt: TGTGCCAGCAGCTCGACAGGGGGTATGTTCGTGAACACTGAAGCTTTCTTT
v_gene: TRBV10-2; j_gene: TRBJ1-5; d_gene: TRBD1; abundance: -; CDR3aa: CASSDGRGQVQPQHF; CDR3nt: TGCGCCAGCAGTGACGGCAGGGGGCAGGTTCAGCCCCAGCATTTT
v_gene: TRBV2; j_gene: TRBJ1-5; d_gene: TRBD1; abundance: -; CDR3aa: CASRGQHNQPQHF; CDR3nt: TGTGCCAGCAGGGGACAGCATAATCAGCCTCAGCATTTT
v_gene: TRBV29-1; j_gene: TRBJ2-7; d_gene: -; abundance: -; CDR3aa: CSVEQAGFGEQYF; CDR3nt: TGCAGCGTTGAGCAGGCCGGATTTGGCGAGCAGTACTTC
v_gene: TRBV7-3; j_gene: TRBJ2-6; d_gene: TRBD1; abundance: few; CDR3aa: CASSPQGALNSGANVLTF; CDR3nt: TGTGCCAGCAGCCCCCAGGGGGCCTTAAACTCTGGGGCCAACGTCCTGACTTTC
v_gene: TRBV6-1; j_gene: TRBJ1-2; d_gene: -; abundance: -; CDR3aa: CASSEAPGAQYGYTF; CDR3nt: TGTGCCAGCAGTGAAGCGCCCGGGGCGCAGTATGGCTACACCTTC
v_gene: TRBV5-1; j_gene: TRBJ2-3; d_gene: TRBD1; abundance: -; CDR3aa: CASSLEGQGTDTQYF; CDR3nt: TGCGCCAGCAGCTTGGAGGGACAGGGGACAGATACGCAGTATTTT
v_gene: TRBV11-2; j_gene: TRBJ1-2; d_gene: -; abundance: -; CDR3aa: CASSPNPRVYGYTF; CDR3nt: TGTGCCAGCAGCCCGAACCCCAGGGTCTATGGCTACACCTTC
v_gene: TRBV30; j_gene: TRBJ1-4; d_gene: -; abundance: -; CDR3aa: CAWSGDLNEKLFF; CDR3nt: TGTGCCTGGAGCGGGGACCTTAATGAAAAACTGTTTTTT
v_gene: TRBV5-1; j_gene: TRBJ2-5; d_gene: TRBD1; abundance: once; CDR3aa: CASSQGAQAETQYF; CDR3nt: TGCGCCAGCAGCCAGGGGGCCCAGGCAGAGACCCAGTACTTC
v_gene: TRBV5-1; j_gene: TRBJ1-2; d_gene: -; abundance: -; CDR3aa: CASSLSYGTIYGYTF; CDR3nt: TGCGCCAGCAGCCTTTCCTACGGGACCATCTATGGCTACACCTTC
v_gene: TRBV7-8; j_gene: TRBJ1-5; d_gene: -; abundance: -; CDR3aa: CASSYDGYQPQHF; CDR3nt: TGTGCCAGCAGCTATGACGGCTATCAGCCCCAGCATTTT
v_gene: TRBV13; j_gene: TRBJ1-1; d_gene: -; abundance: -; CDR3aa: CASSLTGPHSNTEAFF; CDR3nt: TGTGCCAGCAGCTTAACAGGGCCCCACTCGAACACTGAAGCTTTCTTT
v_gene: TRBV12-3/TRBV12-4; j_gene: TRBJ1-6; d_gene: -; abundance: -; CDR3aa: CASSLKAESPLHF; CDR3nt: TGTGCCAGCAGTTTGAAGGCTGAATCACCCCTCCACTTT
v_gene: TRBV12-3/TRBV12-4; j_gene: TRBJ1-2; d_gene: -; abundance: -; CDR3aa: CASSLIPNGYTF; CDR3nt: TGTGCCAGCAGTTTAATCCCGAATGGCTACACCTTC
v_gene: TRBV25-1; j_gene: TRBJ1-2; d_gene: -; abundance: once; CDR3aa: CASMAQRDYGYTF; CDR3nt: TGTGCCAGCATGGCACAGCGCGACTATGGCTACACCTTC
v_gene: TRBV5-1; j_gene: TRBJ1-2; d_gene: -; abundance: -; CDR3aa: CASSLVGYGYTF; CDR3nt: TGCGCCAGCAGCTTGGTAGGGTATGGCTACACCTTC
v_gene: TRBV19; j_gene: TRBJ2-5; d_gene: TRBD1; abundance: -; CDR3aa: CASSATGGLIRETQYF; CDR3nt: TGTGCCAGTAGTGCCACAGGGGGCCTCATTCGAGAGACCCAGTACTTC
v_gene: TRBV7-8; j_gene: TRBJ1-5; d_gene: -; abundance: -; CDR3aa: CASSLVGGLDHQPQHF; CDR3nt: TGTGCCAGCAGCTTAGTCGGTGGGCTTGACCATCAGCCCCAGCATTTT
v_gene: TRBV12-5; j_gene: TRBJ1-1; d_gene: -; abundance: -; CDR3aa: CASGSLSNTEAFF; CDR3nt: TGTGCTAGTGGCTCCCTTAGTAACACTGAAGCTTTCTTT